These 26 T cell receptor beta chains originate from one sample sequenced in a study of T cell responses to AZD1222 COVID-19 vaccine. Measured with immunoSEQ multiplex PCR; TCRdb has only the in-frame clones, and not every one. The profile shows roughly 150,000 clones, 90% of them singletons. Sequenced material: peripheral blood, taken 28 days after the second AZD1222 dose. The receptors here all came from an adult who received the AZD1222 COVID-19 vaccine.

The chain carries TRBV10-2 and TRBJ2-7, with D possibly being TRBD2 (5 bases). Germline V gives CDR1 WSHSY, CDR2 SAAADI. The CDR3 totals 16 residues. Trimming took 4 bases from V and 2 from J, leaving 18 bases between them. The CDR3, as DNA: TGCGCCAGCAGTGTCGGTCTAGCCGACGCAGCCTACGAGCAGTACTTC. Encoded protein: CASSVGLADAAYEQYF.

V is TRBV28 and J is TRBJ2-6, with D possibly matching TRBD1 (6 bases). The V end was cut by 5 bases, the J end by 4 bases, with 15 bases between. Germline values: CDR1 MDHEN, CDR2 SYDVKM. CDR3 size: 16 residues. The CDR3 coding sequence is TGTGCCAGCAGTGCACTACAGGGTACCGGGGCCAACGTCCTGACTTTC. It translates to CASSALQGTGANVLTF.

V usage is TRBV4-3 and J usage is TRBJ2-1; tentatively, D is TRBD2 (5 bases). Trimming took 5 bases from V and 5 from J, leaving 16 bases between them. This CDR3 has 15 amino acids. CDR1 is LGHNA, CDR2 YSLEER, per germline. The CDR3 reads CASSAEEGVNNEQFF. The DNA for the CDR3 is TGCGCCAGCAGCGCAGAAGAGGGAGTCAACAATGAGCAGTTCTTC.

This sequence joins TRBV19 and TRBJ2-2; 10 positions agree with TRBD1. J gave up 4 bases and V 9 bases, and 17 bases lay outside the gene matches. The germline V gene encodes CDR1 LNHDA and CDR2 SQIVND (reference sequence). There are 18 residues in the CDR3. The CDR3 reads CASQRDEGQGRSTGELFF. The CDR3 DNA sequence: TGTGCCAGCCAGCGGGACGAGGGACAGGGGAGGTCCACCGGGGAGCTGTTTTTT.

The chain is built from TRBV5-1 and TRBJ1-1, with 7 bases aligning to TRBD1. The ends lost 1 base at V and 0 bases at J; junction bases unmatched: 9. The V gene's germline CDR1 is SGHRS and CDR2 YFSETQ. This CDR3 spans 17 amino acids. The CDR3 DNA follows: TGCGCCAGCAGCTTGTCGGGGACAGCCCCCATGAACACTGAAGCTTTCTTT. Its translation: CASSLSGTAPMNTEAFF.

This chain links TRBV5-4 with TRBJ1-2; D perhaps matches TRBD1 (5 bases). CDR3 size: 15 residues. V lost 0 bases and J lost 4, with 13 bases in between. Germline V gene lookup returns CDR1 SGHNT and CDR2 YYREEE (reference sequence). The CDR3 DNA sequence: TGTGCCAGCAGCTTGGTAGGGGCGAATACCTATGGCTACACCTTC. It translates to CASSLVGANTYGYTF.

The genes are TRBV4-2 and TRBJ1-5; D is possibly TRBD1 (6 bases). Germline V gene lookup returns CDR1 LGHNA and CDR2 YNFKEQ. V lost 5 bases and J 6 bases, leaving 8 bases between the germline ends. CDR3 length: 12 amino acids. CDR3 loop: CASSRGGQPQHF. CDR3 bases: TGTGCCAGCAGCAGGGGGGGTCAGCCCCAGCATTTT.

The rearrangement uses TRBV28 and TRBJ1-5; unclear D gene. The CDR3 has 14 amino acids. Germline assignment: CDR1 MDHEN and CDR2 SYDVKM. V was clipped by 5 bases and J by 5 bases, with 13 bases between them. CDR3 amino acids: CASSPGPPDQPQHF. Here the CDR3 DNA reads TGTGCCAGCAGTCCTGGCCCTCCTGATCAGCCCCAGCATTTT.

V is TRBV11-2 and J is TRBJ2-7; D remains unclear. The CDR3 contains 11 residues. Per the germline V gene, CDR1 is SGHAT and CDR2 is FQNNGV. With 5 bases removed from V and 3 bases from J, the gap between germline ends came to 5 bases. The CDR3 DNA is TGTGCCAGCAGCGCAAGCTACGAGCAGTACTTC. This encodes CASSASYEQYF.

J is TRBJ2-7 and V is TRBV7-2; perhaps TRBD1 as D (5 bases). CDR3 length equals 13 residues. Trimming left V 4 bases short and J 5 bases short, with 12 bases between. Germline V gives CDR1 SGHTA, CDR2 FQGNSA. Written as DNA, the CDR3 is TGTGCCAGCAGCTCCAATCAGGGCGACGAGCAGTACTTC. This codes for CASSSNQGDEQYF.

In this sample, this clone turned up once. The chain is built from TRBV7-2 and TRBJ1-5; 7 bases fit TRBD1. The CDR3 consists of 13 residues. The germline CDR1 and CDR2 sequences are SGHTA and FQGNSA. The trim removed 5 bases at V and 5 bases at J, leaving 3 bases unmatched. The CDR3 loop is CASSVQGYQPQHF. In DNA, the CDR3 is TGTGCCAGCAGCGTACAGGGGTATCAGCCCCAGCATTTT.

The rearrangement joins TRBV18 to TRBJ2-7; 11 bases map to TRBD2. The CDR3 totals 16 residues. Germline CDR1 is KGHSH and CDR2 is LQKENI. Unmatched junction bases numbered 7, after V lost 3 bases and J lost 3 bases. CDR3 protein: CASSPQRLAGIYEQYF. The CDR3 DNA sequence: TGTGCCAGCTCACCGCAGAGACTAGCGGGGATCTACGAGCAGTACTTC.

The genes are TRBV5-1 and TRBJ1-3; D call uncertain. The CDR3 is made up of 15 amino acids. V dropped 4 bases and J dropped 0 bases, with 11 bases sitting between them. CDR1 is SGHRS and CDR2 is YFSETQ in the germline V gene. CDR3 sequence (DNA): TGCGCCAGCAGCCGCGACGGCAACTCTGGAAACACCATATATTTT. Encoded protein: CASSRDGNSGNTIYF.

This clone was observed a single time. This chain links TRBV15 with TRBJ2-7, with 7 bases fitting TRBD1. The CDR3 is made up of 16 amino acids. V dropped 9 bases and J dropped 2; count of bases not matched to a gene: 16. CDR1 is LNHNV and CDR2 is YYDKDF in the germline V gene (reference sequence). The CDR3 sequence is CATLFPYRGETYEQYF. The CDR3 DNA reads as TGTGCCACTTTGTTCCCCTACAGGGGCGAGACCTACGAGCAGTACTTC.

DNA for the CDR3: TGCAGCGTTGAAGTAATGGCGGGAGGGCCGGAGGAGCAGTTCTTC. It is translated as CSVEVMAGGPEEQFF. This chain links TRBV29-1 with TRBJ2-1; 9 nucleotides line up with TRBD2. The CDR3 is 15 residues long. V shed 1 base and J 10 bases; nucleotides not matched to a gene: 11. The germline V gene encodes CDR1 SQVTM and CDR2 ANQGSEA.

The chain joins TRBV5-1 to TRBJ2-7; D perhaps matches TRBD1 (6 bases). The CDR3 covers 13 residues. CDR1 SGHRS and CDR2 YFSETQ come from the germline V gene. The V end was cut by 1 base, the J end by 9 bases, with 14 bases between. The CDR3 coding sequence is TGCGCCAGCAGCTTGAACAGGGAGTATGGGCAGTACTTC. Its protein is CASSLNREYGQYF.

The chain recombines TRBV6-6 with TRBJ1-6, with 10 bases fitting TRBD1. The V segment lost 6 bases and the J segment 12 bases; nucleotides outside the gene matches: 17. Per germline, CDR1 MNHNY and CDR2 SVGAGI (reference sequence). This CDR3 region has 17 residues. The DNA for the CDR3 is TGTGCCAGCAGCCGATTCGCACAGGGACAGGGGCAGGAACCCCTCCACTTT. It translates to CASSRFAQGQGQEPLHF.

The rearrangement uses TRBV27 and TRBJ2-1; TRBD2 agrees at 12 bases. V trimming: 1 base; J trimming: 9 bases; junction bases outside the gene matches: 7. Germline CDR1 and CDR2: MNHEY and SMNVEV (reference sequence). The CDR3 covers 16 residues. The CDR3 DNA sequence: TGTGCCAGCAGTTTATTAGCTAGCGGGAGGGGGGGTGAGCAGTTCTTC. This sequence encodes CASSLLASGRGGEQFF.

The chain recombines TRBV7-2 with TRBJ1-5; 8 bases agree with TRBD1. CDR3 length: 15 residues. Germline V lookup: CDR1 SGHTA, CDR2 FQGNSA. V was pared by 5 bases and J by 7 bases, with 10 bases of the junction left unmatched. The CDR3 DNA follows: TGTGCCAGCAGCCTTCTACAGGGGGAGTGGCAGCCCCAGCATTTT. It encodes CASSLLQGEWQPQHF.

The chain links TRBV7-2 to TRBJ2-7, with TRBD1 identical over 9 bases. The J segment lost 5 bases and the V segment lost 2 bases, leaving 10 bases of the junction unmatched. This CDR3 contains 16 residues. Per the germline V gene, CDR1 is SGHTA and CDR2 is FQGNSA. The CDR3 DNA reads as TGTGCCAGCAGCTTACTGACCGGGACAGGGAGCCACGAGCAGTACTTC. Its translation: CASSLLTGTGSHEQYF.

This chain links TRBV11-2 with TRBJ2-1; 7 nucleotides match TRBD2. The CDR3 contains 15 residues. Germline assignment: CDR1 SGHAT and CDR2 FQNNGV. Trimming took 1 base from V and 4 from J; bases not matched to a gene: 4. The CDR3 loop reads CASSLVGGVYNEQFF. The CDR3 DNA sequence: TGTGCCAGCAGCTTAGTGGGGGGGGTTTACAATGAGCAGTTCTTC.

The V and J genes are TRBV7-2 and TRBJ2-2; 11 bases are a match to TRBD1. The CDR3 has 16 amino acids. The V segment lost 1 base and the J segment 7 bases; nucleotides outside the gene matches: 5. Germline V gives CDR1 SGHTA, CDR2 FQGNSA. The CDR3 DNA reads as TGTGCCAGCAGCTTAGTGGGGGACAGGGGGAACGGGGAGCTGTTTTTT. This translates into CASSLVGDRGNGELFF. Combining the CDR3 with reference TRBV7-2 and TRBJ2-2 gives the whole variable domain GAGVSQSPSNKVTEKGKDVELRCDPISGHTALYWYRQSLGQGLEFLIYFQGNSAPDKSGLPSDRFSAERTGGSVSTLTIQRTQQEDSAVYLCASSLVGDRGNGELFFGEGSRLTVL.

In DNA, the CDR3 is TGTGCCAGCTCACCACCCGGACAGCTCAATCAGCCCCAGCATTTT. Translating it yields CASSPPGQLNQPQHF. The chain uses TRBV18 and TRBJ1-5, with D perhaps matching TRBD1 (6 bases). The V gene lost 0 bases and the J gene lost 3 bases, with 9 bases spanning the gap. This CDR3 has 15 residues. Germline V CDR1 and CDR2: KGHSH, LQKENI. Complete variable domain (other parts from reference TRBV18 and TRBJ1-5): NAGVMQNPRHLVRRRGQEARLRCSPMKGHSHVYWYRQLPEEGLKFMVYLQKENIIDESGMPKERFSAEFPKEGPSILRIQQVVRGDSAAYFCASSPPGQLNQPQHFGDGTRLSIL.

CDR3 protein: CASSKGRSGANVLTF. The CDR3 nucleotides are TGTGCCAGCAGTAAAGGTCGCTCTGGGGCCAACGTCCTGACTTTC. This rearrangement joins TRBV21-1 to TRBJ2-6; the table names TRBD2, a call not compared with the DNA. TRBV21-1 is recorded as a pseudogene. This CDR3 is 15 amino acids long.

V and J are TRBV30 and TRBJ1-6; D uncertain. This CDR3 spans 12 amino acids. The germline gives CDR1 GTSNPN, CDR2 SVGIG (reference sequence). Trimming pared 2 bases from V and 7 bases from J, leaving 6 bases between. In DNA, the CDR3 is TGTGCCTGGAGTATGACGAATTCACCCCTCCACTTT. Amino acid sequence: CAWSMTNSPLHF. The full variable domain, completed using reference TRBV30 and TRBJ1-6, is SQTIHQWPATLVQPVGSPLSLECTVEGTSNPNLYWYRQAAGRGLQLLFYSVGIGQISSEVPQNLSASRPQDRQFILSSKKLLLSDSGFYLCAWSMTNSPLHFGNGTRLTVT.

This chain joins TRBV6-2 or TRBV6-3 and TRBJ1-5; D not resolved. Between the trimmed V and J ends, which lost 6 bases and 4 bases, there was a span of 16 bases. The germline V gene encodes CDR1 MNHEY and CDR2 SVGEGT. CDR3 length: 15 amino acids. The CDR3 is CASSPGPQRNQPQHF. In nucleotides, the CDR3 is TGTGCCAGCAGCCCCGGACCCCAGAGGAATCAGCCCCAGCATTTT.